This T cell receptor beta chain came from a study of blood T cells in healthy people across ages. Overall study context: In model experiments, template switching was able to capture about one barcoded beta molecule for every two T cells that were present.

General study findings and limits: Per million T cells, TCR beta diversity dropped about linearly as age rose. In long-lived donors, naive CD4+ cell counts and diversity exceeded those of aged donors.

With respect to this clonotype: Its antigen is currently unknown.

Primed by a sample-barcoded 5' primer and a J-beta primer mix, a second PCR proceeded for roughly 6 to 12 cycles. Each CDR3 protein is one row after TCRdb ran MiXCR on the 5' RACE reads. The sample carries almost 800,000 distinct CDR3 sequences, about 62% recorded once. Donors gave roughly 10 milliliters of peripheral blood apiece. This TCR came from a man aged 25 to 45 in good health. Sample: blood.

The CDR3 nucleotides read TGTGCCAGCAGCACCCGGACGATCCAAGAGACCCAGTACTTC. Translated: CASSTRTIQETQYF. The chain carries TRBV11-2 and TRBJ2-5, with no clear D. The CDR3 has 14 residues. V shed 5 bases and J shed 1 base, with 11 bases lying between them. The germline CDR1 and CDR2 sequences are SGHAT and FQNNGV.